This is a list of T cell receptor beta chains from one sample in a study of Ad26.COV2.S vaccination and SARS-CoV-2 variants. The data were produced by immunoSEQ multiplex PCR, yet TCRdb's version contains in-frame clones alone and is incomplete. The sample has roughly 100,000 clones; around 80% are singletons. The source material was peripheral blood, sampled after recovery from COVID-19. The receptors were sampled from a human donor who had recovered from COVID-19. Each CDR3 is given with its conserved first and last residue. The size entry is marked missing in some rows and otherwise reads once, few, many or a size class.

TRBJ2-2,TRBV3-1/TRBV3-2,.,CASSQDGPGELFF
TRBJ1-6,TRBV6-4,.,CASSEGFNSPLHF
TRBJ2-2,TRBV27,few,CASSLEFGGELFF
TRBJ2-7,TRBV6-1,.,CASSESVGGQYF
TRBJ2-7,TRBV4-3,few,CASSVQGAGYEQYF
TRBJ2-2,TRBV30,once,CAWSRGTGELFF
TRBJ2-1,TRBV11-2,.,CASSPRTSGGGNEQFF
TRBJ1-1,TRBV5-1,.,CATRPHEEDTEAFF
TRBJ1-6,TRBV5-5,few,CASSLVYLGANSPLHF
TRBJ2-7,TRBV18,once,CASSLDRSSYEQYF
TRBJ2-3,TRBV11-2,.,CASSPRGGGSNTQYF
TRBJ2-1,TRBV10-2,few,CASSVTGSSYNEQFF
TRBJ1-2,TRBV6-5,.,CASSGTLSGGYTF
TRBJ1-1,TRBV20-1,few,CSARGTGGENTEAFF
TRBJ1-1,TRBV2,.,CASSTGTGSNTEAFF
TRBJ1-5,TRBV19,few,CASSWTEDQPQHF
TRBJ2-5,TRBV20-1,.,CSAGETQYF
TRBJ2-7,TRBV7-2,.,CASSFPFRAYEQYF
TRBJ2-2,TRBV28,.,CASTVRQGWAGELFF
TRBJ2-7,TRBV28,few,CASSPGQTYEQYF
TRBJ1-1,TRBV28,.,CASSFEGEEMNTEAFF
TRBJ2-5,TRBV5-1,.,CASSPVAGGIETQYF
TRBJ2-2,TRBV19,.,CASSSGSAPTGELFF
TRBJ2-1,TRBV9,.,CASSDRPTGEQFF
TRBJ1-6,TRBV5-4,.,CASSRRQDDSPLHF
TRBJ1-4,TRBV19,.,CASSIGTVGNEKLFF
TRBJ1-2,TRBV5-4,.,CASSPPLTF
TRBJ2-5,TRBV2,.,CASSARETQYF
TRBJ1-2,TRBV6-1,.,CASSDSANYGYTF
TRBJ2-3,TRBV27,many,CASRPGGLSDTQYF
TRBJ2-3,TRBV6-2/TRBV6-3,.,CASSPIYRGLPDTQYF
TRBJ1-5,TRBV5-6,.,CASSLYRSNQPQHF
TRBJ2-3,TRBV11-2,.,CASSSIKLAGGSTDTQYF
TRBJ1-1,TRBV5-1,few,CASSLEAFNTEAFF
TRBJ1-6,TRBV7-9,.,CASSLTNNSPLHF
TRBJ2-7,TRBV6-6,.,CASSYGVGIYEQYF
TRBJ1-2,TRBV7-2,.,CASSLFVGGSNGYTF
TRBJ2-7,TRBV6-2/TRBV6-3,.,CASSISGTGSYEQYF
TRBJ1-3,TRBV4-2,.,CASSQAGTGVSGNTIYF
TRBJ1-6,TRBV6-1,.,CASSEGGSEAYPLHF
TRBJ2-7,TRBV5-6,few,CASSLQGPRNYEQYF
TRBJ2-5,TRBV7-9,.,CASSPPPTSGGETQYF
TRBJ2-1,TRBV24-1,.,CATSDPRRNSYNEQFF
TRBJ1-2,TRBV7-9,.,CASSLQRERDHYGYTF
TRBJ1-2,TRBV10-3,.,CAISESRDSGYGYTF
TRBJ2-7,TRBV2,.,CASSEEGTEYF
TRBJ1-1,TRBV11-3,.,CASSFDGLNTEAFF
TRBJ2-1,TRBV10-1,.,CASSGTGESYNEQFF
TRBJ1-6,TRBV7-9,.,CASSLALGSPLHF
TRBJ2-7,TRBV5-4,.,CASSFGTGDEQYF
TRBJ2-3,TRBV5-1,.,CASSLDRAQDTQYF
TRBJ1-1,TRBV16,.,CASSQSSAAGEAFF
TRBJ2-7,TRBV5-1,.,CASGLQGPSYEQYF
TRBJ1-1,TRBV18,.,CASSPGDRVNSEAFF
TRBJ2-2,TRBV7-2,.,CASSLAGGGNTGELFF
TRBJ1-2,TRBV5-1,few,CASSLGQGNYGYTF
TRBJ2-1,TRBV2,.,CASTIQGAYNEQFF
TRBJ1-1,TRBV5-1,.,CASSLEQGVNTEAFF
TRBJ2-1,TRBV7-9,.,CASSPGTMSEQFF